The 22 T cell receptor beta chains in this list originate from one sample, sequenced in a study of TIL therapy for anti-PD-1-resistant metastatic lung cancer. Documented time point: pre-treatment sample, taken before nivolumab and TIL therapy. The immunoSEQ assay was v3. Profiling relied on immunoSEQ multiplex PCR, and the TCRdb table lists in-frame clones only, not all of them. The sample contains more than 20,000 clones, around 81% of which appear only once. The material was blood, obtained at baseline. All receptors come from a person between 30 and 80 years old with non-small cell lung cancer.

This chain uses TRBV2 with TRBJ2-2; D not resolved. V dropped 3 bases and J dropped 1 base, with 9 bases sitting between them. The V gene's germline CDR1 is SNHLY and CDR2 FYNNEI. The CDR3 runs to 15 residues. The CDR3 coding sequence is TGTGCCAGCAGTGAGACCAGAAGGAACACCGGGGAGCTGTTTTTT. This sequence encodes CASSETRRNTGELFF.

This chain links TRBV9 with TRBJ2-5; 12 bases align to TRBD2. The closer fit of TRBJ2-7 to the DNA end suggests the J call may be wrong. Germline values: CDR1 SGDLS, CDR2 YYNGEE. The CDR3 is 15 residues long. CDR3 DNA sequence: TGTGCCAGCAGCGTAGGGCTAGCGGGAGGGCACGAGCAGTACTTC. It translates to CASSVGLAGGHEQYF.

This clone was seen only a few times. The rearrangement joins TRBV28 to TRBJ2-3, with 7 bases matching TRBD2. CDR3 length: 14 amino acids. V lost 7 bases and J lost 5; bases outside the gene matches: 9. CDR1 and CDR2 from the germline V gene are MDHEN and SYDVKM. In DNA form, the CDR3 reads TGTGCCAGCACCAATGGGGGGGGTAGAGATACGCAGTATTTT. As protein: CASTNGGGRDTQYF.

The chain links TRBV7-6 to TRBJ2-3; perhaps TRBD1 as D (5 bases). The CDR3 length is 19 residues. The V gene's germline CDR1 is SGHVS and CDR2 FNYEAQ. V was cut by 1 base and J by 2 bases, with 22 bases left in between. The CDR3 is CASSLVVQGSILSTDTQYF. The DNA of the CDR3 is TGTGCCAGCAGCTTAGTAGTTCAGGGAAGTATTTTATCCACAGATACGCAGTATTTT.

The chain combines TRBV7-8 with TRBJ2-3; 12 nucleotides align to TRBD2. V lost 5 bases and J lost 4; bases outside the gene matches: 7. The CDR3 totals 16 residues. Looked up from germline, CDR1 is SGHVS and CDR2 is FQNEAQ. The CDR3 sequence: CASSVTSGRVSDTQYF. For the CDR3, the DNA is TGTGCCAGCAGCGTGACTAGCGGGAGAGTTTCAGATACGCAGTATTTT.

This clone was counted a few times. V and J are TRBV7-2 and TRBJ1-4; 9 positions match TRBD1. Per the germline V gene, CDR1 is SGHTA and CDR2 is FQGNSA. V was clipped by 5 bases and J by 6 bases; unmatched bases: 10. CDR3 length equals 16 residues. The CDR3: CASSLGQGGSDEKLFF. The CDR3 bases are TGTGCCAGCAGCCTGGGACAGGGAGGTTCCGATGAAAAACTGTTTTTT. The full variable domain, with the rest looked up from reference TRBV7-2 and TRBJ1-4, is GAGVSQSPSNKVTEKGKDVELRCDPISGHTALYWYRQSLGQGLEFLIYFQGNSAPDKSGLPSDRFSAERTGGSVSTLTIQRTQQEDSAVYLCASSLGQGGSDEKLFFGSGTQLSVL.

The chain links TRBV28 to TRBJ2-1; D is possibly TRBD2 (7 bases). V was clipped by 2 bases and J by 2 bases, with 10 bases between them. Germline V gene data show CDR1 as MDHEN and CDR2 as SYDVKM. The CDR3 runs to 15 residues. The CDR3 sequence is CASSLGGGPYNEQFF. The CDR3 nucleotides are TGTGCCAGCAGTTTAGGGGGGGGCCCCTACAATGAGCAGTTCTTC.

This clone was seen more than once but under ten times. The chain uses TRBV5-6 and TRBJ2-1, with TRBD2 matching over 14 bases. Germline V gene sequence: CDR1 SGHDT, CDR2 YYEEEE. The CDR3 extends over 16 amino acids. J gave up 9 bases and V 2 bases, and 7 bases lay outside the gene matches. CDR3 region: CASSLYPGLAGVEQFF. CDR3 bases: TGTGCCAGCAGCTTATATCCGGGACTAGCGGGAGTTGAGCAGTTCTTC.

The rearrangement uses TRBV6-1 and TRBJ1-6; no clear D gene. This CDR3 has 14 residues. V lost 5 bases and J 6 bases, leaving 11 bases between the germline ends. Germline V gives CDR1 MNHNS, CDR2 SASEGT. CDR3 nucleotides: TGTGCCAGCAGTCCTTTCAGTGGTAATTCACCCCTCCACTTT. This gives the protein CASSPFSGNSPLHF.

This chain uses TRBV6-5 with TRBJ2-1; 12 bases are a match to TRBD2. Germline V lookup: CDR1 MNHEY, CDR2 SVGAGI. J lost 7 bases, V lost 6 bases, and 7 bases had no gene match. This CDR3 has 15 residues. DNA of the CDR3: TGTGCCAGCAGCCATAGACTAGCGGGAGAAAATGAGCAGTTCTTC. Its translation: CASSHRLAGENEQFF.

This clone was recorded only once. The chain links TRBV5-1 to TRBJ1-2, with D possibly matching TRBD1 (5 bases). The CDR3 totals 13 residues. With 2 bases removed from V and 3 bases from J, the gap between germline ends came to 8 bases. Germline lookup yields CDR1 SGHRS and CDR2 YFSETQ. DNA for the CDR3: TGCGCCAGCAGCTTTGACAGTGACTATGGCTACACCTTC. Amino acids: CASSFDSDYGYTF.

The CDR3 DNA reads TGTGCCAGCAGTCCCGGGACCTTTCGATACGGGAGCTCCTACAATGAGCAGTTCTTC. This sequence encodes CASSPGTFRYGSSYNEQFF. The chain recombines TRBV27 with TRBJ2-1, with D perhaps TRBD2 (6 bases). Germline V gene sequence: CDR1 MNHEY, CDR2 SMNVEV (reference sequence). V was shortened by 5 bases and J by 0 bases, with 23 bases between the two germline ends. The CDR3 runs 19 residues.

This sequence joins TRBV7-8 and TRBJ2-7; 7 bases agree with TRBD2. V lost 6 bases, J lost 3 bases, and 5 bases stayed unmatched. Germline-derived CDR1 and CDR2 are SGHVS and FQNEAQ. The CDR3 has 13 amino acids. For the CDR3, the DNA is TGTGCCAGCAGAGCTCCGGGGGGCTACGAGCAGTACTTC. Amino acids: CASRAPGGYEQYF.

The chain has TRBV7-2 and TRBJ1-4; 9 bases are shared with TRBD1. J was trimmed by 8 bases and V by 5 bases; bases with no gene match: 9. The germline CDR1 and CDR2 sequences are SGHTA and FQGNSA. The CDR3 totals 15 residues. The CDR3 loop reads CASSPGGQGREKLFF. The CDR3 region has the DNA TGTGCCAGCAGCCCAGGGGGACAGGGTCGGGAAAAACTGTTTTTT.

The CDR3 nucleotides read TGTGCCAGCAGCCCCAGGGTTACCGGGGAGCTGTTTTTT. Amino acid sequence: CASSPRVTGELFF. V and J are TRBV11-2 and TRBJ2-2, with D maybe TRBD1 (5 bases). The germline gives CDR1 SGHAT, CDR2 FQNNGV. The CDR3 is made up of 13 amino acids. The germline V and J ends were trimmed by 5 bases and 5 bases, with 9 bases remaining between them.

J is TRBJ2-7 and V is TRBV5-5; D uncertain. V dropped 6 bases and J dropped 5 bases, with 15 bases sitting between them. Germline V gene lookup returns CDR1 SGHKS and CDR2 YYEKEE (reference sequence). This CDR3 comprises 13 residues. The CDR3 nucleotides read TGTGCCAGCAACCTGACCCCGCGACACGAGCAGTACTTC. Its protein is CASNLTPRHEQYF.

This chain links TRBV2 with TRBJ2-7; TRBD1 aligns across 7 bases. CDR1 and CDR2 from the germline V gene are SNHLY and FYNNEI. The CDR3 is made up of 14 amino acids. After removal of 5 bases from V and 2 bases from J, the junction contained 6 bases not matched to a gene. The CDR3 DNA reads TGTGCCAGCAGTTACCGACAGGGAACCTACGAGCAGTACTTC. The encoded protein is CASSYRQGTYEQYF.

J is TRBJ2-3 and V is TRBV6-5; 8 bases fit TRBD2. Per germline, CDR1 MNHEY and CDR2 SVGAGI. V shed 7 bases, J shed 6 bases, and the junction held 0 bases outside the gene matches. This CDR3 spans 11 amino acids. For the CDR3, the DNA is TGTGCCAGCAAGCGGGGGGATACGCAGTATTTT. Its translation: CASKRGDTQYF.

This clone showed up just a few times. The rearrangement links TRBV5-1 to TRBJ2-2; no firm D call. V was trimmed by 0 bases and J by 4 bases, leaving 1 base between them. CDR3 size: 12 residues. Germline V CDR1 and CDR2: SGHRS, YFSETQ. CDR3: CASSLATGELFF. In nucleotides, the CDR3 is TGCGCCAGCAGCTTGGCCACCGGGGAGCTGTTTTTT. The full variable domain, completed using reference TRBV5-1 and TRBJ2-2, is KAGVTQTPRYLIKTRGQQVTLSCSPISGHRSVSWYQQTPGQGLQFLFEYFSETQRNKGNFPGRFSGRQFSNSRSEMNVSTLELGDSALYLCASSLATGELFFGEGSRLTVL.

This chain links TRBV9 with TRBJ1-2, with 8 bases lining up with TRBD1. The CDR3 consists of 16 residues. The J segment lost 4 bases and the V segment lost 4 bases, leaving 12 bases of the junction unmatched. The germline V gene has CDR1 SGDLS and CDR2 YYNGEE. For the CDR3, the DNA is TGTGCCAGCAGCCCACGGAGGCAGGGGGCCTCCTATGGCTACACCTTC. This sequence encodes CASSPRRQGASYGYTF.

The CDR3 spells CASRRGGGLGGRSYNEQFF. The CDR3 DNA follows: TGTGCCAGCAGGCGGGGAGGGGGCCTGGGCGGCCGTTCCTACAATGAGCAGTTCTTC. The chain carries TRBV2 and TRBJ2-1; D is perhaps TRBD1 or TRBD2 (7 bases each). Germline CDR1 SNHLY, CDR2 FYNNEI. The CDR3 is 19 residues long. Trimming left V 6 bases short and J 1 base short, with 25 bases between.

The CDR3 DNA reads as TGTGCCAGCAGTTTTCCGGGACGGAGTTCGAGCTACACCTTC. Protein product: CASSFPGRSSSYTF. The rearrangement joins TRBV27 to TRBJ1-2, with D possibly TRBD1 on 5 matching bases. Trimming cost V 3 bases and J 9 bases, with 17 bases left between them. Germline V gene lookup returns CDR1 MNHEY and CDR2 SMNVEV (reference sequence). The CDR3 is 14 residues long.